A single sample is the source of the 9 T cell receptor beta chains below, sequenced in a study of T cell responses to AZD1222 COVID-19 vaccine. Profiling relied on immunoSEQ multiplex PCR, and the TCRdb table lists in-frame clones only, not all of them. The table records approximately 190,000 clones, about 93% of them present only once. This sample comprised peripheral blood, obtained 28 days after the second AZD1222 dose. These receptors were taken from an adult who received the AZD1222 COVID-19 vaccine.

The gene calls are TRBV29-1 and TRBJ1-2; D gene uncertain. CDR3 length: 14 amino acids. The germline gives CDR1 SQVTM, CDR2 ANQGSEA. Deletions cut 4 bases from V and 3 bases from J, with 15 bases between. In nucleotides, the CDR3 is TGCAGCGTTGTTCCCTATCTTGAGGACTATGGCTACACCTTC. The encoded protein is CSVVPYLEDYGYTF.

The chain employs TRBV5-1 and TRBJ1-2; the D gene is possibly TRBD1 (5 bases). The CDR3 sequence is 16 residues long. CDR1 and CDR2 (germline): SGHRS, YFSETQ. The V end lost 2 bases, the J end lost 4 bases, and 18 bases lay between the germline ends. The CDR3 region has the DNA TGCGCCAGCAGCTTAAGCCATCTGGGGGTTGGCTATGGCTACACCTTC. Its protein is CASSLSHLGVGYGYTF.

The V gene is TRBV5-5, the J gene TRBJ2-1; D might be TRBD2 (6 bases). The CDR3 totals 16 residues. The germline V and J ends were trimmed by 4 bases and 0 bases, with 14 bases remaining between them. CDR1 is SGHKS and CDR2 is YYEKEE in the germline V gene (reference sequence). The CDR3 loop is CASSNRRGGSYNEQFF. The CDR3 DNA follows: TGTGCCAGCAGCAACCGGCGGGGAGGCTCCTACAATGAGCAGTTCTTC.

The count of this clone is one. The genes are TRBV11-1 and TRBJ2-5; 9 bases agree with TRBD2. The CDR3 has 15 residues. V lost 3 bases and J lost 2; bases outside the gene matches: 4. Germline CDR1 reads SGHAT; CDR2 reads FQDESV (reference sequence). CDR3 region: CASSFWRGGQETQYF. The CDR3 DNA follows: TGTGCCAGCAGCTTTTGGCGGGGGGGGCAAGAGACCCAGTACTTC.

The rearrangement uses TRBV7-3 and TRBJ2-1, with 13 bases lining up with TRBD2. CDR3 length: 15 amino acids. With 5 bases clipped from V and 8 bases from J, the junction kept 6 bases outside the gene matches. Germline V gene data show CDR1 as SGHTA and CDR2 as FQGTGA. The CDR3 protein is CASSLGLAGVDEQFF. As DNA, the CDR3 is TGTGCCAGCAGCCTCGGACTAGCGGGGGTCGATGAGCAGTTCTTC.

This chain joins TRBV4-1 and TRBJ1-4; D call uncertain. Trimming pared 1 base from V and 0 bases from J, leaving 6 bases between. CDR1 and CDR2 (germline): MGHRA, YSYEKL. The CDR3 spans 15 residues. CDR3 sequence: CASSQVSATNEKLFF. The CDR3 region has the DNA TGCGCCAGCAGCCAAGTCTCAGCAACTAATGAAAAACTGTTTTTT.

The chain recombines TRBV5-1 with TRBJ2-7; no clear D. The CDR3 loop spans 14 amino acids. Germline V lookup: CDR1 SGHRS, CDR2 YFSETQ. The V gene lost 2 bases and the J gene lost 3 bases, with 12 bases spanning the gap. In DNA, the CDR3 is TGCGCCAGCAGCTTTTCGGAATTTAACTACGAGCAGTACTTC. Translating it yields CASSFSEFNYEQYF.

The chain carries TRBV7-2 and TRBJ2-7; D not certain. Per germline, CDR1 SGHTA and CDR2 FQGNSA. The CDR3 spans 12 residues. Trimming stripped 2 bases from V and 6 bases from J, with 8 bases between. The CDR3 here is CASSLSHIEQYF. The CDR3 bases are TGTGCCAGCAGCTTATCTCACATCGAGCAGTACTTC. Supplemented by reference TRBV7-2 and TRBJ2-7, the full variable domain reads GAGVSQSPSNKVTEKGKDVELRCDPISGHTALYWYRQSLGQGLEFLIYFQGNSAPDKSGLPSDRFSAERTGGSVSTLTIQRTQQEDSAVYLCASSLSHIEQYFGPGTRLTVT.

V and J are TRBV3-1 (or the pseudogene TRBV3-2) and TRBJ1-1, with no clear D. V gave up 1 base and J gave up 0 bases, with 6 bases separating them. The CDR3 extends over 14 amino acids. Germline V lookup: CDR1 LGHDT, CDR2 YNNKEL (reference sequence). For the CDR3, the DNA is TGTGCCAGCAGCCAAGCGGGCTTGAACACTGAAGCTTTCTTT. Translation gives CASSQAGLNTEAFF.